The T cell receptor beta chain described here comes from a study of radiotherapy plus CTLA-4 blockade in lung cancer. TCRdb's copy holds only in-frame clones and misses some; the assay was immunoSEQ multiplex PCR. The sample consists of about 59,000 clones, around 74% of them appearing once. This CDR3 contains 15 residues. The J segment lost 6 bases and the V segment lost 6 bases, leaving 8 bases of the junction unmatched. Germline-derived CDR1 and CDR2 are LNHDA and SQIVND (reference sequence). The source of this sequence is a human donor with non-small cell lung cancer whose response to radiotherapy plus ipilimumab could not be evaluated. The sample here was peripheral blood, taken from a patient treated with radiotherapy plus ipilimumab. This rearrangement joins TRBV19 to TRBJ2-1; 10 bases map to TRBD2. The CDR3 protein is CASSILAGQSNEQFF. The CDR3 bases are TGTGCCAGTAGCATACTAGCGGGGCAGAGCAATGAGCAGTTCTTC.